This T cell receptor beta chain was found in a study of T-cell memory formation after mild COVID-19. In the study overall: TCR clusters were mostly donor specific.

Germline CDR1 reads LGHNA; CDR2 reads YNFKEQ. Trimming removed 6 bases at V and 6 bases at J, with 11 bases between. The CDR3 spans 13 residues. Overall study findings and caveats: CM and EM subsets held most contracting CD4+ clones; EMRA held CD8+ ones. CD4+ bias marked clones expanding day 15 to 37, unlike balanced contracting clones.

This clonotype appeared many times. Its antigen is currently unknown. Researchers used 5'RACE with constant-segment primers to make TCR alpha and TCR beta cDNA libraries that carry sample barcodes and UMIs. TCRdb passed the 5' RACE reads through MiXCR, listing each CDR3 protein once. The sample carries some 120,000 distinct CDR3 sequences, roughly 6% recorded once. The chain is built from TRBV4-2 and TRBJ2-2, with D hard to call. The specimen sequenced was PBMCs or a T cell subset sorted from them (not recorded which). The origin of this receptor is an adult woman who had mild COVID-19 (a few samples of this study predate the infection). Cell type and time point are not known. This CDR3 reads CASSRSGAGELFF. As DNA, the CDR3 is TGTGCCAGCAGTCGCTCTGGGGCCGGGGAGCTGTTTTTT.